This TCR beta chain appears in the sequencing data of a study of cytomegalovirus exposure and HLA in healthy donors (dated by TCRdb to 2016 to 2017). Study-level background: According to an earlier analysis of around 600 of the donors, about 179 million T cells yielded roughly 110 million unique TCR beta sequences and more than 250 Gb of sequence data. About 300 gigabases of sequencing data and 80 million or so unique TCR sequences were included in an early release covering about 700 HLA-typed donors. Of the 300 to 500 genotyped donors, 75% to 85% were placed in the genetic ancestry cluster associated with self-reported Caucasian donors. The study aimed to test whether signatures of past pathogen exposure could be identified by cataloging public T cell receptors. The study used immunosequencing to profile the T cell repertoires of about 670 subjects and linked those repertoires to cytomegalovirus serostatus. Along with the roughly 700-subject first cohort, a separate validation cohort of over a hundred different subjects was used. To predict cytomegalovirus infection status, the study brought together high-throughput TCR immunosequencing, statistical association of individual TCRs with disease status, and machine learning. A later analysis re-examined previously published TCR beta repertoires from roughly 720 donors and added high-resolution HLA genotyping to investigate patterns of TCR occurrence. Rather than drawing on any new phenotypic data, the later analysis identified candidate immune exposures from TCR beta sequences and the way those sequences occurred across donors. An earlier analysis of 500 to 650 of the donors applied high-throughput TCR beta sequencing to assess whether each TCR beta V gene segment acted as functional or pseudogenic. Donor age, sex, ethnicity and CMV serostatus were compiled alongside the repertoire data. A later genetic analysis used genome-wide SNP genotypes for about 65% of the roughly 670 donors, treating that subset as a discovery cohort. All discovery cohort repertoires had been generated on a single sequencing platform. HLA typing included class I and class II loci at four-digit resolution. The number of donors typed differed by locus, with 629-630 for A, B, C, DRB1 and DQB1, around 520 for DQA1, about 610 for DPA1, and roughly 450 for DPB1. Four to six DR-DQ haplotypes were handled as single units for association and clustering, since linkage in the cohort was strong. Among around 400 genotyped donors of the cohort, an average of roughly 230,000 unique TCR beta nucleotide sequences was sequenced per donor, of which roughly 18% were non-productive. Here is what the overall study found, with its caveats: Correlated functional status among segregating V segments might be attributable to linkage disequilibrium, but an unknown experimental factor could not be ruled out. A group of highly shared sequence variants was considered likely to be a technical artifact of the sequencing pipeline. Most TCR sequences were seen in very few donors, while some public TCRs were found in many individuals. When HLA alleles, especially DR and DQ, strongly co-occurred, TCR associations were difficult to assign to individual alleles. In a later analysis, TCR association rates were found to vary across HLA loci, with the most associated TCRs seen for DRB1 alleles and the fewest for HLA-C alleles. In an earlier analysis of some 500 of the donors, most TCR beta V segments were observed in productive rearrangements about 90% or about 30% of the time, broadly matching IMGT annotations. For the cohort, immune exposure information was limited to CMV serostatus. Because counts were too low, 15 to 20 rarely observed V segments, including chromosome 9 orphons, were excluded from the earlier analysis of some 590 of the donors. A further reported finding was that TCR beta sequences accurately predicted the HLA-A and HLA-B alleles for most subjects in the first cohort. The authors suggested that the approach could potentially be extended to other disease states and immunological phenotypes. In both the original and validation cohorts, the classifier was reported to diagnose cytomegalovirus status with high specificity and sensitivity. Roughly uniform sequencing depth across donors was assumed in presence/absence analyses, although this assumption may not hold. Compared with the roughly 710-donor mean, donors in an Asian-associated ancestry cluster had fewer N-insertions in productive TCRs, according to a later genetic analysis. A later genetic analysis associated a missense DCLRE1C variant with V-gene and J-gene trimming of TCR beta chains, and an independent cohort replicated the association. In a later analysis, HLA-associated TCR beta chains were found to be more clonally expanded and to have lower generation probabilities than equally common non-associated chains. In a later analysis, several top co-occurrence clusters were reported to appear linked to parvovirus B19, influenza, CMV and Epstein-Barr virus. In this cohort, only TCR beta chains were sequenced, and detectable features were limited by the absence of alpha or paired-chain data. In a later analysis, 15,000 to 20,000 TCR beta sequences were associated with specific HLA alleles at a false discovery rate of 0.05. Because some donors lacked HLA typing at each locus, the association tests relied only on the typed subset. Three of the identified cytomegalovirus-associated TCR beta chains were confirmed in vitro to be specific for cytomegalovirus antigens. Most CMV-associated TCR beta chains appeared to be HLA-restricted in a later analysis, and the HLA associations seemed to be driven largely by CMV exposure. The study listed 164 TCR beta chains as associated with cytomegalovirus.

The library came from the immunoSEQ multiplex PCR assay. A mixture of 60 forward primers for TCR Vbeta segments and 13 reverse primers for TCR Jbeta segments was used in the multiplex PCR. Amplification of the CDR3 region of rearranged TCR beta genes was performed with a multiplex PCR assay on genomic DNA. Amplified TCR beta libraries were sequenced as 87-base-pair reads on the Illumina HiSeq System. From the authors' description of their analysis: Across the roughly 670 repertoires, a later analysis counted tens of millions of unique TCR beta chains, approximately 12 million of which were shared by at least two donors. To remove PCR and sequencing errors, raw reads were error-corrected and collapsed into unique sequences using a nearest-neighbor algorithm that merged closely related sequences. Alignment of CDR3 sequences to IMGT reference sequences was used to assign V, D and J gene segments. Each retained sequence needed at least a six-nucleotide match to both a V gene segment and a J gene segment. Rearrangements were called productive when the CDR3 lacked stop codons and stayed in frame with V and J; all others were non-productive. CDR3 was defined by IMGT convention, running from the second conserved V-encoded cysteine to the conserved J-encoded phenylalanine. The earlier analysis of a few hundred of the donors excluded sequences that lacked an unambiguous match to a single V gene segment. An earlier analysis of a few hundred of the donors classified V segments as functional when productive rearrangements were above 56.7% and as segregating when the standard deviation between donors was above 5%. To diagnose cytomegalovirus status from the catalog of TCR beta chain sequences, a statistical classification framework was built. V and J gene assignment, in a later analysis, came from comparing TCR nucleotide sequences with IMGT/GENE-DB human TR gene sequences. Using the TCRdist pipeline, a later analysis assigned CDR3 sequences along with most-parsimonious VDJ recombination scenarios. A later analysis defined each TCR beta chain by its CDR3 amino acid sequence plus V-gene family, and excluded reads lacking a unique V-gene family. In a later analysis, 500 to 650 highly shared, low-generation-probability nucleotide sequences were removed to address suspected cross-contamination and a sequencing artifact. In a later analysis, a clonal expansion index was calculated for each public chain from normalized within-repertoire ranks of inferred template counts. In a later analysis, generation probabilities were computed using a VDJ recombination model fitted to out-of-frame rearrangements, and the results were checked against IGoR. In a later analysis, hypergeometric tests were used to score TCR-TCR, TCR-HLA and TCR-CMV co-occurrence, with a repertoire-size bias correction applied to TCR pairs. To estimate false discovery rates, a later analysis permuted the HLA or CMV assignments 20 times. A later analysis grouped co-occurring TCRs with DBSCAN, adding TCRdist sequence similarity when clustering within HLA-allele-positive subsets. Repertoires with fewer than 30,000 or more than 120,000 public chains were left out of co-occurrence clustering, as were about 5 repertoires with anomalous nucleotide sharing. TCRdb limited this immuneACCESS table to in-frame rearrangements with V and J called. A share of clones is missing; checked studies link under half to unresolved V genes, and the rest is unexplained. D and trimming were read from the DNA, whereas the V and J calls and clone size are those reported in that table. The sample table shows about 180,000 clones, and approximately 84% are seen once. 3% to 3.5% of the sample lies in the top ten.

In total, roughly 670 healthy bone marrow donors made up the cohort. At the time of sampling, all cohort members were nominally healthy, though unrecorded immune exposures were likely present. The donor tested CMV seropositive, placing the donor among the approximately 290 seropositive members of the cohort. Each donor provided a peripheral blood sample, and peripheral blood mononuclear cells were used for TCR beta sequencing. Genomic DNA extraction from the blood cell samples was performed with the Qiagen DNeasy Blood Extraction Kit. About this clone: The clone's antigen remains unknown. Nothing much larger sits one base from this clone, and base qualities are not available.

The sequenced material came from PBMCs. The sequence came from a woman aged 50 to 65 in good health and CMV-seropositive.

The nucleotides read TGCGCCAGCAGCCAAGATCTCGCCAGAGGCAGCACTGAAGCTTTCTTT. Its protein product is CASSQDLARGSTEAFF. The chain couples TRBV4-3 to TRBJ1-1, with the D gene uncertain. Between the V and J ends, shortened by 0 bases and 4 bases respectively, the junction contains 15 bases. From a lookup of the germline V gene, CDR1 and CDR2 are LGHNA and YSLEER. Including cysteine and phenylalanine, the CDR3 has 16 amino acids. Only the CDR3 part of the read is kept: 48 bases, read in frame from the first base.